The T cell receptor (beta chain) under discussion was sequenced for a study of T cells after yellow fever vaccination. Study summary: Libraries from low-cell-number fractions were prepared with the SMART-Seq v4 Ultra Low Input RNA kit. Findings of the study overall: Researchers cautioned that FACS-sorted repertoires could harbor abundant clonotypes contaminating from the bulk population.

A universal primer site and UMIs were added as TCR cDNA was made by 5'RACE template switching. One entry per CDR3 protein, called by TCRdb with MiXCR from the 5' RACE reads. The data show 550,000 or so distinct CDR3 sequences, around 21% seen once. This clonotype was detected only a few times. The antigen is undetermined. This CDR3 region has 14 residues. V lost 9 bases, J lost 1 base, and 13 bases lay in between. Germline values: CDR1 SGHRS, CDR2 YFSETQ. The TCR sequence derives from a man under 40 who received the YFV17D yellow fever vaccine. This specimen was PBMCs, taken 15 days after the yellow fever booster vaccination. V usage is TRBV5-1 and J usage is TRBJ2-2; D tentatively reads TRBD1 or TRBD2 (6 bases each). The CDR3 DNA is TGCGCCACCACGGGGGCCGGGAACACCGGGGAGCTGTTTTTT. Its protein is CATTGAGNTGELFF.